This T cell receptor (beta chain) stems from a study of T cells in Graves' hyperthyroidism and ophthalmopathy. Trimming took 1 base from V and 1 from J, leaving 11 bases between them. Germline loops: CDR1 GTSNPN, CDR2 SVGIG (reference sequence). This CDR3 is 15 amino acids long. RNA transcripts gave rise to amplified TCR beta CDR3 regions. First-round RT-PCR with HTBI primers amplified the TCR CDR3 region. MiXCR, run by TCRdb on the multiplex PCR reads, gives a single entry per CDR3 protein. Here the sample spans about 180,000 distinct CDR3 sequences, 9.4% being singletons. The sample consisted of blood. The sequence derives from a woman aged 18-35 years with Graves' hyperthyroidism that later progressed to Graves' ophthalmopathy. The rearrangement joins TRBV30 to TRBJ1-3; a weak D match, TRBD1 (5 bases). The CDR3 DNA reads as TGTGCCTGGAGTGGGGCAGGGTGGTCTGGAAACACCATATATTTT. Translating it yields CAWSGAGWSGNTIYF.